The 10 T cell receptor beta chains listed next were all sequenced from one sample in a study of shared clonotypes between healthy human individuals. Only in-frame clones appear in the TCRdb table, and some are missing; sequencing was by immunoSEQ multiplex PCR. The sample lists a few hundred thousand clones; around 72% were seen once. The material sequenced was memory CD4+ T cells sorted from blood. Sample subset: CD45RA-negative fraction. These receptors originate from a man aged 25-45 years in good health.

The chain recombines TRBV5-4 with TRBJ2-4; D unclear. Per germline, CDR1 SGHNT and CDR2 YYREEE (reference sequence). CDR3 length: 14 residues. V dropped 1 base and J dropped 5 bases, with 10 bases sitting between them. The CDR3 here is CASSLYGRENIQYF. CDR3 coding DNA: TGTGCCAGCAGCTTGTACGGACGGGAAAACATTCAGTACTTC.

This CDR3 is CASSLRLAANEQFF. The DNA for the CDR3 is TGTGCCAGCAGCCTACGACTAGCGGCCAATGAGCAGTTCTTC. J is TRBJ2-1 and V is TRBV7-8; 9 nucleotides match TRBD2. The V gene end was trimmed by 5 bases and the J gene end by 6 bases; junction bases not matched to a gene: 5. CDR1 and CDR2 from the germline V gene are SGHVS and FQNEAQ. This CDR3 has 14 residues. Combining the CDR3 with reference TRBV7-8 and TRBJ2-1 gives the whole variable domain GAGVSQSPRYKVAKRGQDVALRCDPISGHVSLFWYQQALGQGPEFLTYFQNEAQLDKSGLPSDRFFAERPEGSVSTLKIQRTQQEDSAVYLCASSLRLAANEQFFGPGTRLTVL.

For the CDR3, the DNA is TGTGCCAGCAGTTCCGGGACGGACCTTGGGCAGTACTTC. Translating it yields CASSSGTDLGQYF. The chain is built from TRBV6-6 and TRBJ2-7; the D gene could be TRBD1 or TRBD2 (5 bases each). The CDR3 has 13 amino acids. The V gene's germline CDR1 is MNHNY and CDR2 SVGAGI (reference sequence). V was shortened by 4 bases and J by 9 bases, with 16 bases between the two germline ends.

This clone was seen many times. This chain joins TRBV9 and TRBJ2-7, with 8 bases fitting TRBD2. The J segment lost 4 bases and the V segment lost 3 bases, leaving 6 bases of the junction unmatched. The CDR3 is 14 amino acids. The V gene's germline CDR1 is SGDLS and CDR2 YYNGEE. CDR3 DNA sequence: TGTGCCAGCAGCGAAAGCGGGAGAGAGTACGAGCAGTACTTC. It is translated as CASSESGREYEQYF.

The rearrangement uses TRBV5-4 and TRBJ2-3; 7 nucleotides match TRBD2. Trimming took 4 bases from V and 5 from J; bases not matched to a gene: 10. The length of the CDR3 is 15 residues. Germline V lookup: CDR1 SGHNT, CDR2 YYREEE (reference sequence). The CDR3 reads CASSVAGDAIDTQYF. For the CDR3, the DNA is TGTGCCAGCAGCGTGGCGGGGGACGCGATAGATACGCAGTATTTT. The variable domain in full, completed from reference TRBV5-4 and TRBJ2-3, reads ETGVTQSPTHLIKTRGQQVTLRCSSQSGHNTVSWYQQALGQGPQFIFQYYREEENGRGNFPPRFSGLQFPNYSSELNVNALELDDSALYLCASSVAGDAIDTQYFGPGTRLTVL.

The chain couples TRBV7-9 to TRBJ2-5; unclear D gene. The CDR3 length is 15 residues. V was trimmed by 3 bases and J by 0 bases, leaving 11 bases between them. Germline assignment: CDR1 SEHNR and CDR2 FQNEAQ (reference sequence). The CDR3 spells CASSFGENYQETQYF. As DNA, the CDR3 is TGTGCCAGCAGCTTTGGTGAAAACTACCAAGAGACCCAGTACTTC.

Comment on this clone: A read error likely explains this, since a far larger clone differs by one base. The chain links TRBV2 to TRBJ2-7; D call uncertain. This CDR3 comprises 13 residues. Germline V gene lookup returns CDR1 SNHLY and CDR2 FYNNEI. The CDR3 DNA follows: TGTGTCAGCAGAACCGGGCCAAACTACGAGCAGTACTTC. This encodes CVSRTGPNYEQYF.

The J gene is TRBJ2-1, the V gene TRBV28; 12 bases line up with TRBD2. V was clipped by 9 bases and J by 3 bases; unmatched bases: 9. The germline V gene has CDR1 MDHEN and CDR2 SYDVKM. The CDR3 runs 16 residues. CDR3 DNA: TGTGCCAGTATAAAACCGGGACTAGCGGGCTACAATGAGCAGTTCTTC. Its protein product is CASIKPGLAGYNEQFF.

The genes are TRBV18 and TRBJ1-2; D might be TRBD1 (6 bases). Germline V gives CDR1 KGHSH, CDR2 LQKENI. There are 14 residues in the CDR3. Trimming took off 2 bases at V and 6 bases at J, with 13 bases between the two ends. The CDR3 sequence: CASSPDRGADGYTF. The CDR3 nucleotides are TGTGCCAGCTCACCAGATAGGGGGGCAGATGGCTACACCTTC.

The rearrangement uses TRBV18 and TRBJ1-1, with D possibly matching TRBD1 (6 bases). V lost 6 bases and J 3 bases, leaving 17 bases between the germline ends. Germline lookup yields CDR1 KGHSH and CDR2 LQKENI. The CDR3 loop spans 15 amino acids. In DNA form, the CDR3 reads TGTGCCAGCTCTCCAGGAGGAGGGGGGGACACTGAAGCTTTCTTT. Protein sequence: CASSPGGGGDTEAFF.